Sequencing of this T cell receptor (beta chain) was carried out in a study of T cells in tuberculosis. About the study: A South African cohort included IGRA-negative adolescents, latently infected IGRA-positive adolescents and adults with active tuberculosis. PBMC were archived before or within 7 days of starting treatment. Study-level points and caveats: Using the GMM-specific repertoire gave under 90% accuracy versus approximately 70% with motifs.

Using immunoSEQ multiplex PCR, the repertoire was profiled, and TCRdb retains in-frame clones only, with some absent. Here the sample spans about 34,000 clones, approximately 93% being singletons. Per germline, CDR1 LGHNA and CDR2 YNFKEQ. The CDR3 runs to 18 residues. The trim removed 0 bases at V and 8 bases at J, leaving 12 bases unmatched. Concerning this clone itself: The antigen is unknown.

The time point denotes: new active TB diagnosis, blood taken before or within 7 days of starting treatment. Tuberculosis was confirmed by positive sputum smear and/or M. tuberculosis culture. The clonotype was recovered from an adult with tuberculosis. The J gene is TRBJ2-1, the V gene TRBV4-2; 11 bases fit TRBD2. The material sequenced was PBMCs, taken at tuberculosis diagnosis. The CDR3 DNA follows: TGTGCCAGCAGCCAAGAAATACTAGCGGGAGTCGATGCTTATGAGCAGTTCTTC. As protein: CASSQEILAGVDAYEQFF.